The present T cell receptor (beta chain) was sequenced within a study of control samples from healthy donors and cancer patients. Trimming stripped 6 bases from V and 3 bases from J, with 18 bases between. The CDR3 loop spans 15 amino acids. Germline-derived CDR1 and CDR2 are LNHDA and SQIVND (reference sequence). Only in-frame clones appear in the TCRdb table, and some are missing; sequencing was by immunoSEQ multiplex PCR. The table includes roughly 58,000 clones, about 90% detected once. The TCR was taken from a woman between 55 and 75 years old with lung cancer. The genes are TRBV19 and TRBJ2-7, with D uncertain. The sample was PBMCs. The CDR3 coding sequence is TGTGCCAGTAGCCGAACCCCAGACGGGTTCTACGAGCAGTACTTC. Translating it yields CASSRTPDGFYEQYF.